This T cell receptor beta chain was observed in a study of regulatory T cells in long-lasting Graves disease listed by TCRdb under 2021. Background on the whole study: Patients with newly diagnosed Graves' disease had been on antithyroid drugs for under 3 months. The study took place in China and was registered as a clinical trial. TCR sequencing covered some 13 persistent and roughly 20 newly diagnosed Graves' disease patients, some 35 samples in total. Persistent Graves' disease patients were compared with newly diagnosed Graves' disease patients by peripheral blood TCR sequencing and RNA sequencing. Beyond this particular receptor, the publication reports: TRBV28, TRBJ1-2 and TRBJ2-5 were preferentially used in persistent disease, while TRBV20-1 and TRBJ2-1 were favored in newly diagnosed disease. More public clonotypes were shared among persistent patients (under 3,000) than among newly diagnosed patients (just under 1,000). Persistent Graves' disease patients showed lower TCR Shannon entropy and fewer highly expanded clones than newly diagnosed patients, suggesting clonal expansion. Only the TCR beta chain was sequenced and analyzed. Because the primary lesion, thyroid tissue, could not be accessed, the study looked at peripheral blood alone. The small sample size was acknowledged by the authors as a limitation that may reduce accuracy.

Ends trimmed: V by 4 bases, J by 0 bases; bases unmatched to a gene: 10. Taken from cysteine to phenylalanine, the CDR3 has 18 residues. Only the CDR3 portion is preserved as DNA: 54 bases, with reading frame beginning at the first base. CDR1 and CDR2, looked up from the germline V gene (reference sequence), are GTSNPN and SVGIG. Library construction relied on multiplex PCR. The sequencing machine was an Illumina HiSeq 4000. To build TCR beta libraries, CDR3 regions were amplified by Arm-PCR using iRepertoire HTBI primers. Before sequencing, the PCR products underwent gel purification. The paper's data handling went like this. A total of roughly 67 TRBV and 14 TRBJ segments were identified across samples and were used for gene usage analysis of CDR3 amino acid clonotypes. Filtered high-quality paired reads were merged into contigs using COPE and FqMerger. Contigs were aligned with BLAST to IMGT TRBV, TRBD and TRBJ reference genes, and CDR3 was defined per IMGT. Any clonotype with a frequency above 0.1% was counted as a highly expanded clone. Repertoire diversity was measured by Shannon entropy, and V-J evenness by the Gini coefficient. Public clonotypes were defined as clonotypes shared by more than one individual. The raw public data were reprocessed by TCRdb itself: fastp quality trimming at Q25, MiXCR clonotype calling, in-frame beta chains only. Under each unique CDR3 protein, matching rows form one entry showing the most common genes and DNA. The V and J calls and clone size are TCRdb's, not the authors'. This sample comprises over 200,000 distinct CDR3 sequences, 18% of them detected only once. The ten largest make up 12% to 15% of the sample.

The meaning of the sample's time point label: newly diagnosed GD, antithyroid drugs for less than 3 months. RNA was extracted from PBMCs in TRIzol for both TCR sequencing and RNA sequencing. Graves' disease was diagnosed according to American Thyroid Association guidelines. Patients were recruited from an endocrinology department in Xi'an, China. Each patient gave approximately 9 milliliters of peripheral blood, collected in an EDTA anticoagulant tube. Ficoll Paque Plus density gradient separation was used to isolate PBMCs, and no further T cell sorting was performed. RNA quality was checked with an Agilent 2100 Bioanalyzer and agarose gel, and concentration with a NanoDrop 2000. Concerning this clonotype itself: Its antigen is not yet known. No much larger clone is present one base from it, and per-base qualities are unavailable.

The same data also went into a second study, on T cells in Graves' hyperthyroidism and ophthalmopathy. As the second study states: Stable Graves' hyperthyroidism was defined as no progression to ophthalmopathy during 18 months of follow-up. Hyperthyroidism patients were newly diagnosed, had a disease duration of under 2 months, and were aged 18 to 65 years. The study excluded patients with uncontrolled infections, other autoimmune diseases, pregnancy or lactation. Diagnoses were based on clinical symptoms, serum thyroxine and TRAb, thyroid ultrasound and orbital computed tomography. For the first round of RT-PCR on the TCR CDR3, the HTBI primer set was used together with the Qiagen OneStep RT-PCR kit. Most expanded thyroid clonotypes (frequency above 0.001) were also found in blood, which suggests that blood repertoires may mirror thyroid immune responses. In cross-validation, a model built on a 13 V-J signature told ophthalmopathy apart from stable hyperthyroidism with 85% to 90% sensitivity and 81% to 82% specificity, and in testing the same model reached 80%/75%. In validation, progression to ophthalmopathy was predicted by the model with 70.59% sensitivity and just over 72% specificity, a median of around 6.5 months before onset. TCR V-J signatures able to tell the groups apart were searched for in a discovery cohort of 90 to 100 patients, of whom about 40 had Graves' ophthalmopathy and under 65 had stable Graves' hyperthyroidism. An independent validation cohort of around 19 hyperthyroidism patients and approximately 15 patients who later progressed to ophthalmopathy tested prospective prediction of ophthalmopathy. For training and testing, the roughly 93 patients in the discovery cohort were randomly divided in a 7:3 ratio. The study also compared thyroid tissue and blood T-cell repertoires from about 6 Graves' hyperthyroidism patients. Following sampling, methimazole starting at 30 mg daily was given to hyperthyroidism patients, and high-dose intravenous methylprednisolone was given to ophthalmopathy patients. A second multiplex PCR round built the libraries, followed by size selection and purification. Paired-end sequencing of the libraries was performed with 100 bp reads on an Illumina HiSeq2000. SOAPnuke was used to process the raw data, removing reads that contained adapters or uncalled bases, had a mean Phred below 15, or lacked an exact match to the constant primer or identifier. High-quality paired reads were merged using COPE v1.2.5, and each unique nucleotide sequence was defined as a clonotype. MiTCR v1.1 was used to align clonotypes to the IMGT TRBV, TRBD and TRBJ reference segments. The analysis included only V-J combinations with a frequency above 0.0001, which together covered 99% to 99.2% of the repertoires. A TCS score was defined as the ratio of F50 (clonal expansion) to E x V (chaos), with BLOSUM62-based TCRdist applied between CDR3 peptides within each V-J. Welch's t-statistics and random forest reduced 514 V-J features to 13, which were used in a naive Bayes classifier (R e1071). No statistical method was used to fix the sample size in advance, and group allocation was not hidden from the investigators. The paper describes TCR Vbeta CDR3 sequencing of fewer than 150 peripheral blood samples, made up of some 40 ophthalmopathy patients, some 80 hyperthyroidism patients and approximately 17 progressor patients.

The sequence joins TRBV30 to TRBJ2-6, with 9 central nucleotides matching TRBD1. This clonotype originated in a young woman with Graves disease. Donor details come from another sample of the same person, matched by shared clones. The sequencing used peripheral blood mononuclear cells (PBMCs), collected at new diagnosis, from a patient treated with antithyroid drugs. The sequence in DNA is TGTGCCTGGATCGGCGAGGACAGGGGATACTCTGGGGCCAACGTCCTGACTTTC. Its translation is CAWIGEDRGYSGANVLTF. Joined to the reference TRBV30 and TRBJ2-6 proteins, this CDR3 gives the full variable domain: SQTIHQWPATLVQPVGSPLSLECTVEGTSNPNLYWYRQAAGRGLQLLFYSVGIGQISSEVPQNLSASRPQDRQFILSSKKLLLSDSGFYLCAWIGEDRGYSGANVLTFGAGSRLTVL.